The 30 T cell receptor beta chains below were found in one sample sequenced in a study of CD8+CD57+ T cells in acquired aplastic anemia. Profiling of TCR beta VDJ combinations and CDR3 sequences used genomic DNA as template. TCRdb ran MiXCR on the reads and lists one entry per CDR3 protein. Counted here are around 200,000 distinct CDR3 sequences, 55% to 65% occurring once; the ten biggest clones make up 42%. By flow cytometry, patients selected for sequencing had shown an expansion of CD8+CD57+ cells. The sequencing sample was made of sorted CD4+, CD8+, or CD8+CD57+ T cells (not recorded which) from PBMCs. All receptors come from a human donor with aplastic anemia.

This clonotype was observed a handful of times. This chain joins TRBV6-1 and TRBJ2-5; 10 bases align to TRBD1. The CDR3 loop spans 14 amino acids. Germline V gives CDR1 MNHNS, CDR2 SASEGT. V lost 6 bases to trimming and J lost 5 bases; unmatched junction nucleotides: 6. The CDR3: CASRGQGVGETQYF. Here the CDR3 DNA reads TGTGCCAGCAGAGGACAGGGGGTAGGGGAGACCCAGTACTTC.

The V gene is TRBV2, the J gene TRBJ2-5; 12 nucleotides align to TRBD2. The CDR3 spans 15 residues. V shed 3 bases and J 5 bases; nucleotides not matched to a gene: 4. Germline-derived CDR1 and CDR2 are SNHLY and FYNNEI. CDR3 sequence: CASSDPSGRAETQYF. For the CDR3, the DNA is TGTGCCAGCAGTGATCCTAGCGGGAGGGCGGAGACCCAGTACTTC.

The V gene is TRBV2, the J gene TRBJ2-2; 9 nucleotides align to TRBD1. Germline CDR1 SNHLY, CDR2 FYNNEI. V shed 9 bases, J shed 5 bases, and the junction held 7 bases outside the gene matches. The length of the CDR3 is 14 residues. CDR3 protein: CARTSGQGTGELFF. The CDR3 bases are TGTGCCAGGACTTCGGGACAGGGAACCGGGGAGCTGTTTTTT.

The CDR3 protein is CASSESGSTDTQYF. CDR3 DNA sequence: TGCGCCAGCAGTGAGAGCGGGTCCACAGATACGCAGTATTTT. This rearrangement joins TRBV10-2 to TRBJ2-3, with D perhaps matching TRBD2 (6 bases). The germline V gene encodes CDR1 WSHSY and CDR2 SAAADI. The CDR3 totals 14 residues. V was clipped by 2 bases and J by 2 bases, with 8 bases between them.

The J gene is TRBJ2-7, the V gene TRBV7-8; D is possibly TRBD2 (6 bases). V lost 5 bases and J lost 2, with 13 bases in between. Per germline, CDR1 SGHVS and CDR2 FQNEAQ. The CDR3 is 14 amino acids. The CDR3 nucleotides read TGTGCCAGCAGCCAAACGGGACTCACCTACGAGCAGTACTTC. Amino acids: CASSQTGLTYEQYF.

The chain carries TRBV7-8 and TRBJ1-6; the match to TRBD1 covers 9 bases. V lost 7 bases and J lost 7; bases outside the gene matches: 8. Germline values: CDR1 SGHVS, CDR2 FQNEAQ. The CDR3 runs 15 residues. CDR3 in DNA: TGTGCCAGCATTCCCCGGACAGGGGCCAATTCACCCCTCCACTTT. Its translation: CASIPRTGANSPLHF. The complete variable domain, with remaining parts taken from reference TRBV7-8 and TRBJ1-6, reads GAGVSQSPRYKVAKRGQDVALRCDPISGHVSLFWYQQALGQGPEFLTYFQNEAQLDKSGLPSDRFFAERPEGSVSTLKIQRTQQEDSAVYLCASIPRTGANSPLHFGNGTRLTVT.

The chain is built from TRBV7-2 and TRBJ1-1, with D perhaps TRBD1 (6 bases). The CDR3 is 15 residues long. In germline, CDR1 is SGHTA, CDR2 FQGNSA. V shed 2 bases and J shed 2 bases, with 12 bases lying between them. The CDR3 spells CASSLRRGLNTEAFF. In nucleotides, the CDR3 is TGTGCCAGCAGCTTACGCAGGGGACTCAACACTGAAGCTTTCTTT.

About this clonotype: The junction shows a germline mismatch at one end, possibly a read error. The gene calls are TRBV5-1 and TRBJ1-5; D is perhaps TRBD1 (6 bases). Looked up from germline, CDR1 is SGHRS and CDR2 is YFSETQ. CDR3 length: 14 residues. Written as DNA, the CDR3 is TGCGCCAGCAGCTTAACAGGGACCGGGCAACCCCAGCGTTTT. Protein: CASSLTGTGQPQRF.

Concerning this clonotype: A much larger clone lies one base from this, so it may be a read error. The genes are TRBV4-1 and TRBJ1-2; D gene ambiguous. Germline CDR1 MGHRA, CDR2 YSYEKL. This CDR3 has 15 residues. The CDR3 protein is CANSQVRTANYGYTF. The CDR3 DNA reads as TGCGCCAACAGCCAAGTGAGAACAGCTAACTATGGCTACACCTTC.

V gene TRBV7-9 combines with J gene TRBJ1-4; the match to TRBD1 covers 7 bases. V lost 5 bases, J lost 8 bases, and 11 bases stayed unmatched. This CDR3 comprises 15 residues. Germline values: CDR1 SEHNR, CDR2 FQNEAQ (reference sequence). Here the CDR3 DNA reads TGTGCCAGCAGCCATCGCAGGGGGATGGAGGAAAAACTGTTTTTT. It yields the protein CASSHRRGMEEKLFF. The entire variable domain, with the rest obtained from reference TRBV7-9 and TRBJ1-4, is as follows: DTGVSQNPRHKITKRGQNVTFRCDPISEHNRLYWYRQTLGQGPEFLTYFQNEAQLEKSRLLSDRFSAERPKGSFSTLEIQRTEQGDSAMYLCASSHRRGMEEKLFFGSGTQLSVL.

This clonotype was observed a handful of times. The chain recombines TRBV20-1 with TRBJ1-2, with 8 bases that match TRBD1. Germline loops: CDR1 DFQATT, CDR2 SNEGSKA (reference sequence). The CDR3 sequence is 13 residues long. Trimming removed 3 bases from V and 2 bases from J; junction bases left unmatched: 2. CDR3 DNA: TGCAGTGCTAGGCAGGGGGCGAACTATGGCTACACCTTC. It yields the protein CSARQGANYGYTF.

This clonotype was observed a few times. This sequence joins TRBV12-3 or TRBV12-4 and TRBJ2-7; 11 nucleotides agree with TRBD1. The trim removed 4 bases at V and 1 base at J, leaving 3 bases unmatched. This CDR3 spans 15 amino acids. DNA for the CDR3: TGTGCCAGCAGTTGGGGGACAGGGGGGTCCTACGAGCAGTACTTC. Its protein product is CASSWGTGGSYEQYF.

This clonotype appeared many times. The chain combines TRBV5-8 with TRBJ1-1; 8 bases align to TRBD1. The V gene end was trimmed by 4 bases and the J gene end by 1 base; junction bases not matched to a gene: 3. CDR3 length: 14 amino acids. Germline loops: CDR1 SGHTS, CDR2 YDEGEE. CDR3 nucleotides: TGTGCCAGCAGCATTACAGGGGGGAACACTGAAGCTTTCTTT. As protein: CASSITGGNTEAFF.

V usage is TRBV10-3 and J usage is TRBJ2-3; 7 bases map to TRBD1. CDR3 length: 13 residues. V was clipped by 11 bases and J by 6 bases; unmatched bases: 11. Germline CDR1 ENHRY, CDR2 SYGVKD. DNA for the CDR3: TGTGCCGCTTCAGGGGGTTCCCCGGATACGCAGTATTTT. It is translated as CAASGGSPDTQYF.

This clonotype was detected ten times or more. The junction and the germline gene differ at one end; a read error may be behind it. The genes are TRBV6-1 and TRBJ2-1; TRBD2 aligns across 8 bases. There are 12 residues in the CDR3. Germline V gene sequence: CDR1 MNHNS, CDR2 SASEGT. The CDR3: CASARRGAGNIF. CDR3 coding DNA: TGTGCCAGCGCCAGGCGGGGGGCTGGGAATATCTTC.

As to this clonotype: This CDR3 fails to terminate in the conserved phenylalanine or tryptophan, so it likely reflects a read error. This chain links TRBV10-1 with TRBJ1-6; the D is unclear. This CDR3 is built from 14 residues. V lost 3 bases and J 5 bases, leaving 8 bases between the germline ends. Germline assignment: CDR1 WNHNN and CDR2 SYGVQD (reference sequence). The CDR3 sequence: CASSDLLNNSPLHL. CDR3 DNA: TGCGCCAGCAGTGATCTACTAAATAATTCACCCCTCCACCTT.

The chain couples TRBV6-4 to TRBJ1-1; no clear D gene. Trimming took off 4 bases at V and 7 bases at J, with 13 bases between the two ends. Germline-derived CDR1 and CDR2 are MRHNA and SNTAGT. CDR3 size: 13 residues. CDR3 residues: CASSAVVDGEAFF. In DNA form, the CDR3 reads TGTGCCAGCAGTGCTGTAGTTGATGGTGAAGCTTTCTTT.

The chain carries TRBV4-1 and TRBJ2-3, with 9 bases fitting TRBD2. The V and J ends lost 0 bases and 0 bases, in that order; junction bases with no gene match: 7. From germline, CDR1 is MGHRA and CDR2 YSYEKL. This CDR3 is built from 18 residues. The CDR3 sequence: CASSQEGLAASSTDTQYF. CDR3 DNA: TGCGCCAGCAGCCAAGAGGGACTAGCCGCTTCTAGCACAGATACGCAGTATTTT.

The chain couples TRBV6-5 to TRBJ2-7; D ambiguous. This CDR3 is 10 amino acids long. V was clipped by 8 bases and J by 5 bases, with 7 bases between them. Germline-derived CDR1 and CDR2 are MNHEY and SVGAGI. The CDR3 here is CASYRNEQYF. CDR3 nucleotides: TGTGCCAGCTACCGGAACGAGCAGTACTTC.

CDR3 in DNA: TGTGCCAGCAGCTTAACGGGGGGTCCAGATACGCAGTATTTT. The encoded protein is CASSLTGGPDTQYF. The chain links TRBV9 to TRBJ2-3; 7 bases match TRBD2. Germline lookup yields CDR1 SGDLS and CDR2 YYNGEE. The CDR3 is 14 residues long. The junction had 6 bases not matched to a gene; V was cut back by 4 bases and J by 4 bases.

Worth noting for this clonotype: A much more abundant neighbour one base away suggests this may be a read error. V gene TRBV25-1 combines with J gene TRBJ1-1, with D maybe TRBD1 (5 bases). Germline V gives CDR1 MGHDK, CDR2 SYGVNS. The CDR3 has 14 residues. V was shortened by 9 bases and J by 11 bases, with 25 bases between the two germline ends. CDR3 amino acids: CARNPRGTPPEAFF. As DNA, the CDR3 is TGTGCCAGAAACCCCCGGGGGACCCCCCCGGAGGCTTTCTTT.

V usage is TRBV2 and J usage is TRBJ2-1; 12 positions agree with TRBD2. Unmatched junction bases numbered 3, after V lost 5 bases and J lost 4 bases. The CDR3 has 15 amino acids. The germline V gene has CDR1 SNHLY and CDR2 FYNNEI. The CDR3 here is CASSPGLAGYNEQFF. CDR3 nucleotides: TGTGCCAGCAGTCCCGGACTAGCGGGGTACAATGAGCAGTTCTTC.

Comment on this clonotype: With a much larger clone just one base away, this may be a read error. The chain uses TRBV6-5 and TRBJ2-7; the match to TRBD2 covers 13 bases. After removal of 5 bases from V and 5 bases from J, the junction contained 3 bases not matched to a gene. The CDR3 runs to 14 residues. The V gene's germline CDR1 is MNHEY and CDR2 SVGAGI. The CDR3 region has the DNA TGTGCCAGCAGTCCCGGACTAGCGGGGGACGAGCAGTACTTC. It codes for CASSPGLAGDEQYF.

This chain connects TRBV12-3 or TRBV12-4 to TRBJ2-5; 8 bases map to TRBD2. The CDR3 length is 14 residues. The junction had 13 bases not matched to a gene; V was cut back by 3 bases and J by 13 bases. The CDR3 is CASSFRGGQETWYF. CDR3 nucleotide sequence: TGTGCCAGCAGTTTCCGGGGGGGGCAAGAGACCTGGTACTTC.

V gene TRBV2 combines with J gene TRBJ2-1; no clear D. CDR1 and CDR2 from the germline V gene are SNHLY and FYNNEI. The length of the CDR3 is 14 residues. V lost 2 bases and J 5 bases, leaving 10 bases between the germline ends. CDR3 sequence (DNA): TGTGCCAGCAGTGAATTCCAGTCTCACAATGAGCAGTTCTTC. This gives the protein CASSEFQSHNEQFF.

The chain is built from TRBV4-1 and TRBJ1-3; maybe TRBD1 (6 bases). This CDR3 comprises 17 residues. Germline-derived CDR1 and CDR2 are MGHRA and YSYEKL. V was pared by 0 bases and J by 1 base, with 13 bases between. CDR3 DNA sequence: TGCGCCAGCAGCCAAGACCCAGGGGCAGGGTCTGGAAACACCATATATTTT. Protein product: CASSQDPGAGSGNTIYF.

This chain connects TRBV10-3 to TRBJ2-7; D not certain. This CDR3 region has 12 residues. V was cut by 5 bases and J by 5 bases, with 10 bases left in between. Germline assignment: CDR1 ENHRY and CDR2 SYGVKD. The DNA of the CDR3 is TGTGCCATCAGTTTACACGCCAACGAGCAGTACTTC. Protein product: CAISLHANEQYF.

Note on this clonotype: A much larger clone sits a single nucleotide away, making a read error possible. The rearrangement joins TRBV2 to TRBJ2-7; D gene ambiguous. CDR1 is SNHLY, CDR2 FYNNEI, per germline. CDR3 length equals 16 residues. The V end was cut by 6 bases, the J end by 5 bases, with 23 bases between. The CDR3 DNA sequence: TGTGCCAGCAGCTCGACCCTAAAGGGCCCCCGGGACGAGCAGTACTTC. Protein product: CASSSTLKGPRDEQYF.

CDR3 in amino acids: CASSLLARLSTDTQYF. DNA of the CDR3: TGTGCCAGCAGCTTACTAGCGCGGCTTAGCACAGATACGCAGTATTTT. The gene calls are TRBV7-9 and TRBJ2-3, with a tentative D call TRBD2 (6 bases). The V gene's germline CDR1 is SEHNR and CDR2 FQNEAQ (reference sequence). Trimming removed 2 bases at V and 0 bases at J, with 12 bases between. This CDR3 is built from 16 residues. The whole variable domain, remainder taken from reference TRBV7-9 and TRBJ2-3, is DTGVSQNPRHKITKRGQNVTFRCDPISEHNRLYWYRQTLGQGPEFLTYFQNEAQLEKSRLLSDRFSAERPKGSFSTLEIQRTEQGDSAMYLCASSLLARLSTDTQYFGPGTRLTVL.

The CDR3 reads CASGLDQPQHF. CDR3 DNA: TGTGCTAGTGGTTTGGATCAGCCCCAGCATTTT. V is TRBV12-5 and J is TRBJ1-5; D call uncertain. The germline CDR1 and CDR2 sequences are LGHNT and FRNRAP. This CDR3 comprises 11 residues. V lost 1 base to trimming and J lost 5 bases, with 0 bases between them.